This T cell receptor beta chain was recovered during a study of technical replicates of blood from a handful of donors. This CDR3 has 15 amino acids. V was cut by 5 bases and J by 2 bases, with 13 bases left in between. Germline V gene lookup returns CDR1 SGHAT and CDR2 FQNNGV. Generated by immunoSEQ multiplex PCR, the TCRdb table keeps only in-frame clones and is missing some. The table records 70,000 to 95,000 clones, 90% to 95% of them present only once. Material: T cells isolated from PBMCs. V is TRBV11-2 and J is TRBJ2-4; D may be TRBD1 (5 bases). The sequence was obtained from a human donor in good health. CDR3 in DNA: TGTGCCAGCAGCGCACTTAGACAGACCAAAAACATTCAGTACTTC. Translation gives CASSALRQTKNIQYF.